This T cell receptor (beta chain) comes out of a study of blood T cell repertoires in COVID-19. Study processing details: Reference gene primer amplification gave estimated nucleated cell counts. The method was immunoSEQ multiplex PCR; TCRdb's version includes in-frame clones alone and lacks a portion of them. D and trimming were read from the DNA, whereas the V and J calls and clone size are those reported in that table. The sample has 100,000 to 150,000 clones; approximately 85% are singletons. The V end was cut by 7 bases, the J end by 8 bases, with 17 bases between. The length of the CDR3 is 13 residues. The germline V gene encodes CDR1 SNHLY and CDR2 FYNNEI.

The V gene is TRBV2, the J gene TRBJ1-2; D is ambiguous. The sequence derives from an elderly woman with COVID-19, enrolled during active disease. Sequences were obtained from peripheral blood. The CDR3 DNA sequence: TGTGCCAGCACCGAGGTGTCAGACCGCGGCTACACCTTC. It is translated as CASTEVSDRGYTF. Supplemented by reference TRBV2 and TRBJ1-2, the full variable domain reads EPEVTQTPSHQVTQMGQEVILRCVPISNHLYFYWYRQILGQKVEFLVSFYNNEISEKSEIFDDQFSVERPDGSNFTLKIRSTKLEDSAMYFCASTEVSDRGYTFGSGTRLTVV.